This is a list of T cell receptor beta chains from one sample in a study of CD8+ T cells in alopecia areata. Generated by immunoSEQ multiplex PCR, the TCRdb table keeps only in-frame clones and is missing some. The profile shows about 12,000 clones, approximately 60% of them singletons. Sequencing input: skin. The receptors derive from a human donor with alopecia areata. Both conserved end residues are part of each CDR3. A D gene is named only where the DNA matches it firmly. The size entry is marked missing in some rows and otherwise reads once, few, many or a size class.

j_call	v_call	clone_size	d_call	cdr3_nt	cdr3_aa
TRBJ2-2	TRBV28	.	.	TGTGCCAGCAGGACCGGGAACACCGGGGAGCTGTTTTTT	CASRTGNTGELFF
TRBJ2-3	TRBV6-6	.	.	TGTGCCAGCAGTTACCTGATGGCAACAGATACGCAGTATTTT	CASSYLMATDTQYF
TRBJ2-3	TRBV6-1	few	.	TGTGCCAGCAGGGAACACGCGGGCACAGATACGCAGTATTTT	CASREHAGTDTQYF
TRBJ2-2	TRBV5-4	once	.	TGTGCCAGCAGCACCCGGACAGAGAACACCGGGGAGCTGTTTTTT	CASSTRTENTGELFF
TRBJ1-1	TRBV7-8	once	.	TGTGCCAGCAGCCGGACCCCGGGAGCTTTCTTT	CASSRTPGAFF
TRBJ1-5	TRBV19	.	TRBD1	TGTGCCAGTAGTTTACAGGGGACTAGTCAGCCCCAGCATTTT	CASSLQGTSQPQHF
TRBJ1-2	TRBV7-3	.	TRBD1	TGTGCCAGCAGCTTAGGAGGGGGCTCGGGCTATGGCTACACCTTC	CASSLGGGSGYGYTF
TRBJ1-1	TRBV5-1	few	.	TGCGCCAGCAGCTTGGTTGAGGGAGGCAACACTGAAGCTTTCTTT	CASSLVEGGNTEAFF
TRBJ2-7	TRBV7-2	.	.	TGTGCCAGCAGCTTAGCGGGAGCCTACGAGCAGTACTTC	CASSLAGAYEQYF
TRBJ1-5	TRBV2	.	TRBD1	TGTGCCAGCAAGGATACGCAGGGACAGTACTACAATCAGCCCCAGCATTTT	CASKDTQGQYYNQPQHF
TRBJ2-4	TRBV11-2	.	TRBD2	TGTGCCAGCAGCTTCTCCCTAGCGGGAGAGGGACTGAAGGATGACATTCAGTACTTC	CASSFSLAGEGLKDDIQYF
TRBJ1-2	TRBV30	.	.	TGTGCCTGGAGTAGACGGGCCTATGGCTACACCTTC	CAWSRRAYGYTF
TRBJ2-7	TRBV7-9	.	.	TGTGCCAGCAGCTCCGACAGTTTTCCCTACGAGCAGTACTTC	CASSSDSFPYEQYF
TRBJ1-5	TRBV4-1	medium-sized	.	TGCGCCAGCAGCCCGGGTGGAGGGGCCCGCCGGAATCAGCCCCAGCATTTT	CASSPGGGARRNQPQHF
TRBJ2-7	TRBV20-1	.	.	TGCAGTGCTAGATCCAGTTACGAGCAGTACTTC	CSARSSYEQYF
TRBJ2-1	TRBV5-4	.	TRBD2	TGTGCCAGCAGCCGACTAGCGCGGGATGAGCAGTTCTTC	CASSRLARDEQFF
TRBJ1-2	TRBV28	few	.	TGTGCCAGCTGCAGGGATATCTATGGCTACACCTTC	CASCRDIYGYTF
TRBJ1-2	TRBV6-5	.	.	TGTGCCAGCACCTTGGGTCAACTACGAGATGGCTACACCTTC	CASTLGQLRDGYTF
TRBJ2-3	TRBV5-6	few	TRBD1	TGTGCCAGCAGCTTACCGGGACAGGAGGGTGATACGCAGTATTTT	CASSLPGQEGDTQYF
TRBJ1-5	TRBV7-2	few	.	TGTGCCAGCAGCTTACCCGGTAATCAGCCCCAGCATTTT	CASSLPGNQPQHF
TRBJ1-4	TRBV29-1	few	.	TGCAGCGTTGCAGGGACGACGGGTGAAAAACTGTTTTTT	CSVAGTTGEKLFF
TRBJ1-6	TRBV7-6	.	TRBD1	TGTGCCAGCAGCTCCGACAGGGGTAATTCACCCCTCCACTTT	CASSSDRGNSPLHF
TRBJ2-1	TRBV6-5	.	.	TGTGCCAGCAGTTACTTGGGACATTCAGGGTTATTCTTC	CASSYLGHSGLFF
TRBJ2-3	TRBV4-1	.	.	TGCGCCAGCAGCCTTGTCACGGGGGGCCTGGATACGCAGTATTTT	CASSLVTGGLDTQYF
TRBJ2-5	TRBV5-1	.	.	TGCGCCAGCAGCTTGGGCGGACAGCAAGAGACCCAGTACTTC	CASSLGGQQETQYF
TRBJ2-1	TRBV6-6	.	.	TGTGCCAGCAGTGGACAGCTTTACAATGAGCAGTTCTTC	CASSGQLYNEQFF
TRBJ2-2	TRBV23-1	few	.	TGCGCCAGCAGTCAATCGGGGAGTGCGGCCGGGGAGCTGTTTTTT	CASSQSGSAAGELFF
TRBJ1-1	TRBV7-2	.	TRBD1	TGTGCCAGCAGCCAGGGACAGGGTTTGCCTTTCTTT	CASSQGQGLPFF
TRBJ2-1	TRBV18	.	.	TGTGCCAGCTCACCGCCCAGGGGCGGAGCGTACAATGAGCAGTTCTTC	CASSPPRGGAYNEQFF